The source of this TCR beta chain is a study of blood T cell repertoires in COVID-19. Study at large: The United States, Italy and Spain were the sources of the acute and convalescent COVID-19 samples. From T cells, B-cell-depleted T cells, or PBMCs came the material, which was cDNA or gDNA.

Original methodology: The assay estimated nucleated cells by amplifying reference gene primers. Assay used: immunoSEQ multiplex PCR; TCRdb lists only in-frame clones, some missing. The V and J calls and clone size come from that table; D and trimming were worked out from the DNA. Here the sample spans about 190,000 clones, over 75% being singletons. The length of the CDR3 is 13 residues. Germline assignment: CDR1 LNHDA and CDR2 SQIVND (reference sequence). Trimming cost V 8 bases and J 2 bases, with 11 bases left between them. The origin of this receptor is a woman in her 40s who had recovered from COVID-19. The rearrangement uses TRBV19 and TRBJ2-3, with D hard to call. Sequencing was performed on peripheral blood. In DNA form, the CDR3 reads TGTGCCAGTCGATTAGTAAACACAGATACGCAGTATTTT. Amino acids: CASRLVNTDTQYF.